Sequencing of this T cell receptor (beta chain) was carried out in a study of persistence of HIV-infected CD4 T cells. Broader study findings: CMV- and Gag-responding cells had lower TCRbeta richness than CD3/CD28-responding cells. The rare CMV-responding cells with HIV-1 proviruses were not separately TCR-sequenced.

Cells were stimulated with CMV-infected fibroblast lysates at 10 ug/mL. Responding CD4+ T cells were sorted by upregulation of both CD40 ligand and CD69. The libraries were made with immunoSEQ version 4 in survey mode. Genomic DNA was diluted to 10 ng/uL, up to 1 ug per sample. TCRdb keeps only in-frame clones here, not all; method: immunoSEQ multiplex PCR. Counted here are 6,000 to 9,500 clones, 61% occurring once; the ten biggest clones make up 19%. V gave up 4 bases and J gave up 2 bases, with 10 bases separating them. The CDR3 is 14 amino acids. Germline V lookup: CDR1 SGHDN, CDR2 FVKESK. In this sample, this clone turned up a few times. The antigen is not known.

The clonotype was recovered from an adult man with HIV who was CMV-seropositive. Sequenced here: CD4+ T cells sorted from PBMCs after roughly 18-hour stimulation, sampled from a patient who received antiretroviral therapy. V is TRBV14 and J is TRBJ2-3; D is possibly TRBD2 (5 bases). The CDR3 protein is CASSPSSHTDTQYF. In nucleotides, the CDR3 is TGTGCCAGCAGCCCTAGCAGTCACACAGATACGCAGTATTTT.